Below, one TCR beta chain is given with its context. Seattle researchers signed up patients amid active infection and tracked them longitudinally. The sample originates from a study of blood T cell repertoires in COVID-19. Study details: The samples span acute and convalescent COVID-19 from the United States, Italy and Spain. T cells, B-cell-depleted T cells, or PBMCs supplied cDNA or gDNA.

The repertoire was sequenced with immunoSEQ multiplex PCR; TCRdb's copy has only in-frame clones and lacks some. Of about 200,000 clones in the sample, around 83% were seen once. V lost 4 bases, J lost 7 bases, and 18 bases stayed unmatched. The length of the CDR3 is 19 residues. Germline CDR1 is MNHNS and CDR2 is SASEGT. This TCR was recovered from a woman in her fifties or sixties with COVID-19, enrolled during active disease. The sequenced material came from peripheral blood. The chain joins TRBV6-1 to TRBJ1-6; 8 bases fit TRBD1. The CDR3 spells CASSARTGSRPNGNSPLHF. Here the CDR3 DNA reads TGTGCCAGCAGTGCTAGGACAGGGTCTCGCCCAAATGGAAATTCACCCCTCCACTTT.